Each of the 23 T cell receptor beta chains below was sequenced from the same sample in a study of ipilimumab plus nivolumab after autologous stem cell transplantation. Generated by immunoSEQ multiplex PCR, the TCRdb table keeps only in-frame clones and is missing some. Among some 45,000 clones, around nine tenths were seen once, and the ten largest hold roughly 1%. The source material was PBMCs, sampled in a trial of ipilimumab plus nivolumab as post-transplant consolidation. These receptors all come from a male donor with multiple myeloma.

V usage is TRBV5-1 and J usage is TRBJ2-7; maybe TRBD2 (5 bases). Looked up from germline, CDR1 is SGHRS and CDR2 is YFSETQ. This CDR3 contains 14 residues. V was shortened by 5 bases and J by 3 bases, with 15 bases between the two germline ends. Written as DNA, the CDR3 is TGCGCCAGCAGAAAGGAGGTAACGAGCTACGAGCAGTACTTC. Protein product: CASRKEVTSYEQYF.

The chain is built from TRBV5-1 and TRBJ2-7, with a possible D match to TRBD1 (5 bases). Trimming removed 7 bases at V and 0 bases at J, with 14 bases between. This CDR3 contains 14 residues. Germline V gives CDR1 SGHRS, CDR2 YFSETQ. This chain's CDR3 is CASRRVYSSYEQYF. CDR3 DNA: TGCGCCAGCCGCAGGGTTTACAGCTCCTACGAGCAGTACTTC.

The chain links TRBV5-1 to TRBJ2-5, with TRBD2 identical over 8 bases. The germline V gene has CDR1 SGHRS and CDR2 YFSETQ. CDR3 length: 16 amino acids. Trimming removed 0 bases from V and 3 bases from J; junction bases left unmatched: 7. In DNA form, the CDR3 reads TGCGCCAGCAGCTTGGGCCCAGCGGGAGAAGAAGAGACCCAGTACTTC. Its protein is CASSLGPAGEEETQYF. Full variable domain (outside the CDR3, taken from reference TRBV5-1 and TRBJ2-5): KAGVTQTPRYLIKTRGQQVTLSCSPISGHRSVSWYQQTPGQGLQFLFEYFSETQRNKGNFPGRFSGRQFSNSRSEMNVSTLELGDSALYLCASSLGPAGEEETQYFGPGTRLLVL.

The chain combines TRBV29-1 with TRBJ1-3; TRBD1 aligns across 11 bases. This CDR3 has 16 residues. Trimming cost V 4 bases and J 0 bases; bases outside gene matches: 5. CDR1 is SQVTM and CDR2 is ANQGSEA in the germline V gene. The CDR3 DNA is TGCAGCGTTGCGGGACAGGGGGGTACCTCTGGAAACACCATATATTTT. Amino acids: CSVAGQGGTSGNTIYF. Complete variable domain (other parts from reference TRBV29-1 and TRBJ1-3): SAVISQKPSRDICQRGTSLTIQCQVDSQVTMMFWYRQQPGQSLTLIATANQGSEATYESGFVIDKFPISRPNLTFSTLTVSNMSPEDSSIYLCSVAGQGGTSGNTIYFGEGSWLTVV.

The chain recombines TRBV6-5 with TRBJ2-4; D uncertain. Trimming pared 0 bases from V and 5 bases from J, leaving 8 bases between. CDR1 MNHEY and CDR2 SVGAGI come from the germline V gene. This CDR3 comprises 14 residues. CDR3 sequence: CASSYSYWENIQYF. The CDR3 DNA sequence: TGTGCCAGCAGTTACTCGTACTGGGAAAACATTCAGTACTTC.

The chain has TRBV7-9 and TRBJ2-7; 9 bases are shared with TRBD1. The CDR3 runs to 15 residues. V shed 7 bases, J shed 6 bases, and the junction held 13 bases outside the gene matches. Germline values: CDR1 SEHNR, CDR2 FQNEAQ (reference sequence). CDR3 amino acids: CASTLTGGAPFEQYF. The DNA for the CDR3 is TGTGCCAGCACCCTTACAGGGGGCGCCCCGTTCGAGCAGTACTTC.

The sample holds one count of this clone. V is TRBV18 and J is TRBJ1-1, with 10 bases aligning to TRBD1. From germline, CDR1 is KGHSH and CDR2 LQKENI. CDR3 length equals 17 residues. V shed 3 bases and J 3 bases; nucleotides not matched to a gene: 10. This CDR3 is CASSPTGGAFLDTEAFF. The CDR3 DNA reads TGTGCCAGCTCACCGACAGGGGGCGCATTTTTGGACACTGAAGCTTTCTTT.

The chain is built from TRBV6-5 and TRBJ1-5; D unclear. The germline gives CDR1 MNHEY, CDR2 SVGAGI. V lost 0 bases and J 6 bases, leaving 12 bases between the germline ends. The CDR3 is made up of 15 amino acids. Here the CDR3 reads CASSYSLGSGQPQHF. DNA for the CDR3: TGTGCCAGCAGTTACTCGCTGGGGTCGGGTCAGCCCCAGCATTTT.

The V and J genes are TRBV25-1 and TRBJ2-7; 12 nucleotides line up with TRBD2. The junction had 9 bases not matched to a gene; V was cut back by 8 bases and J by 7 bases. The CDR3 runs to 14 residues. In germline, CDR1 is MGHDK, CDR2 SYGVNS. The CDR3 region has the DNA TGTGCCAGCGTTACTAGCGGGGGGCCTGGGGAGCAGTACTTC. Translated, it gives CASVTSGGPGEQYF.

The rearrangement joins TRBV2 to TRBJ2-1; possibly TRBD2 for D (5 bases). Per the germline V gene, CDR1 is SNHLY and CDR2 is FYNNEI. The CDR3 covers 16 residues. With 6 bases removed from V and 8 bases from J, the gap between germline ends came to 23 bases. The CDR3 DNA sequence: TGTGCCAGCAGCAGGTGGGCGGGCGGTCAAGTCCATGAGCAGTTCTTC. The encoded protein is CASSRWAGGQVHEQFF.

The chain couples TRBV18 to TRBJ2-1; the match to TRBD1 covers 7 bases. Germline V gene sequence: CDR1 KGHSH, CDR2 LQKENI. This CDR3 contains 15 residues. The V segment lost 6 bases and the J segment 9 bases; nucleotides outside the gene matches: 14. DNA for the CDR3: TGTGCCAGCTCCTTCCGGACCGGGACAGAGACTGAGCAGTTCTTC. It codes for CASSFRTGTETEQFF.

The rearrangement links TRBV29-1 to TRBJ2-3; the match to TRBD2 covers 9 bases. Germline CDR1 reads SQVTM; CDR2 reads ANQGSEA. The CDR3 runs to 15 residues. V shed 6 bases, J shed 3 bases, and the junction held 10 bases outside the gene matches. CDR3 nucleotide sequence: TGCAGCGTGGGAGTAGCGGGAGTAGTGACAGATACGCAGTATTTT. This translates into CSVGVAGVVTDTQYF.

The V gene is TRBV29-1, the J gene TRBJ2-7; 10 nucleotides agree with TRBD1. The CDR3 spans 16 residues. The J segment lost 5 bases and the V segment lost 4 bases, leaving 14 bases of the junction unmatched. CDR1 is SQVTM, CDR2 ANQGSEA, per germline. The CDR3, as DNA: TGCAGCGTTGGAGGTCGGGACAGGGGTGTAGTCCACGAGCAGTACTTC. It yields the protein CSVGGRDRGVVHEQYF.

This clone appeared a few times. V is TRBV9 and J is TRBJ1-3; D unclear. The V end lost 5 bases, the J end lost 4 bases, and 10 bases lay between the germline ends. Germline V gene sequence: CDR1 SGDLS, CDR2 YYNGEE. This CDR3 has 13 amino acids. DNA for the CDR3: TGTGCCAGCAGGCAAATGTCGGGAAACACCATATATTTT. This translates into CASRQMSGNTIYF. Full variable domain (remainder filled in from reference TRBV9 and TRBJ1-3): DSGVTQTPKHLITATGQRVTLRCSPRSGDLSVYWYQQSLDQGLQFLIQYYNGEERAKGNILERFSAQQFPDLHSELNLSSLELGDSALYFCASRQMSGNTIYFGEGSWLTVV.

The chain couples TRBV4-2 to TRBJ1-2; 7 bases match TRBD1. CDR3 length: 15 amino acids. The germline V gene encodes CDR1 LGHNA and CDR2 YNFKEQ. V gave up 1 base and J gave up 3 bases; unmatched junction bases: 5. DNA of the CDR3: TGTGCCAGCAGCCAAGGGCAGGGGGTCGACTATGGCTACACCTTC. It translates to CASSQGQGVDYGYTF.

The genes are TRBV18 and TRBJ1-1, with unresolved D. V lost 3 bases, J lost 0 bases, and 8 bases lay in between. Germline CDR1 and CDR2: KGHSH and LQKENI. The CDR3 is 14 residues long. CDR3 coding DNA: TGTGCCAGCTCACCCGGACTTATGAACACTGAAGCTTTCTTT. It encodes CASSPGLMNTEAFF.

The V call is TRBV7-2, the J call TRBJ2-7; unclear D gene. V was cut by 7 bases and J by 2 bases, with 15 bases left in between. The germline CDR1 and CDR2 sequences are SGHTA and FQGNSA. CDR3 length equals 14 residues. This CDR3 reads CASNLYGFTYEQYF. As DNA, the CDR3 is TGTGCCAGCAACCTATACGGCTTTACCTACGAGCAGTACTTC.

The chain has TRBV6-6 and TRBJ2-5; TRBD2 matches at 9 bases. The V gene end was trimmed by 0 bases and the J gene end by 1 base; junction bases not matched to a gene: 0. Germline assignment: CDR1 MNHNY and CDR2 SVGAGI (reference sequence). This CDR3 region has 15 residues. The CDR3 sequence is CASSYSREGQETQYF. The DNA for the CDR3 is TGTGCCAGCAGTTACTCGCGGGAGGGCCAAGAGACCCAGTACTTC.

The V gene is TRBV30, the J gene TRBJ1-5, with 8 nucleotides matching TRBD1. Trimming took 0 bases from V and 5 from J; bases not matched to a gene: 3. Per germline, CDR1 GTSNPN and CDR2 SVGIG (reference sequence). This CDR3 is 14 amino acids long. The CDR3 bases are TGTGCCTGGAGTGTACTGACAGGGGATCAGCCCCAGCATTTT. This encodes CAWSVLTGDQPQHF.

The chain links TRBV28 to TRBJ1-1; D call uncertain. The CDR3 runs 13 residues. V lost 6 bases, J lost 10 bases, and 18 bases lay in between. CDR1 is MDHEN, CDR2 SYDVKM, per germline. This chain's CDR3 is CASRPGRTLAAFF. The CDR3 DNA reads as TGTGCCAGCAGACCCGGACGGACTCTAGCAGCTTTCTTT.

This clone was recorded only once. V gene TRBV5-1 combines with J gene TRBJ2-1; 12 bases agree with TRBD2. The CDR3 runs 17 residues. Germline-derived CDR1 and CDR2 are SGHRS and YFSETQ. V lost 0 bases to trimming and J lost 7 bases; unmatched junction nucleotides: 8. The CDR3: CASSLGYGGTSGNEQFF. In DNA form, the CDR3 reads TGCGCCAGCAGCTTGGGGTATGGTGGGACTAGCGGGAATGAGCAGTTCTTC.

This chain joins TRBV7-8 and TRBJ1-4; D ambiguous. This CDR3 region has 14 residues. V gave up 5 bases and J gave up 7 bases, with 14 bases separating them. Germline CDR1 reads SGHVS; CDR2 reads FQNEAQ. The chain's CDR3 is CASSQERVGEKLFF. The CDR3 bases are TGTGCCAGCAGCCAAGAGAGGGTAGGTGAAAAACTGTTTTTT.

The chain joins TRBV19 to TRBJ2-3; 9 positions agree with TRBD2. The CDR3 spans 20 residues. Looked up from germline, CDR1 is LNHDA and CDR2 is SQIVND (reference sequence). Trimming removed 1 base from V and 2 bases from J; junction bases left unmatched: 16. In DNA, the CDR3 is TGTGCCAGTAGTATAGCAACCATTCGGCGGGGGGGCAAGATCACAGATACGCAGTATTTT. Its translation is CASSIATIRRGGKITDTQYF. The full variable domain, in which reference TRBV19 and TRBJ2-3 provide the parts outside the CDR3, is DGGITQSPKYLFRKEGQNVTLSCEQNLNHDAMYWYRQDPGQGLRLIYYSQIVNDFQKGDIAEGYSVSREKKESFPLTVTSAQKNPTAFYLCASSIATIRRGGKITDTQYFGPGTRLTVL.